Listed here is a single T cell receptor beta chain. Its antigen is undetermined. The data belong to a study of cytomegalovirus exposure and HLA in healthy donors. Study-wide findings and caveats: Solely CMV serostatus was available to characterize immune exposure. The analysis excluded some indistinguishable V segments, including TRBV6-2 and TRBV6-3. In a later analysis, TCR beta V- and J-gene trimming showed a link to a missense DCLRE1C variant.

CDR3 length equals 13 residues. The germline V gene has CDR1 SGHRS and CDR2 YFSETQ. The V end was cut by 0 bases, the J end by 13 bases, with 16 bases between. The primer mix had 60 Vbeta and 13 Jbeta primers. Authors' data handling: Roughly 80 million unique TCR beta chains, about 11 million of them shared, were counted by a later analysis. Assay: immunoSEQ multiplex PCR; the TCRdb copy retains only in-frame clones and omits some. The V and J calls and clone size are taken from that table; D and trimming were inferred from the DNA. The data show 200,000 to 250,000 clones, about 85% seen once. This sequence joins TRBV5-1 and TRBJ1-1; D unclear. The sequence was collected from a woman aged 45-59 years in good health and CMV-seropositive. The sequenced sample was PBMCs. This CDR3 is CASSLEPGSEVFF. The CDR3 DNA is TGCGCCAGCAGCTTGGAACCGGGAAGTGAGGTTTTCTTT.